This T cell receptor beta chain was recorded in a study of cytomegalovirus exposure and HLA in healthy donors. Study-level points and caveats: As a later analysis showed, a missense DCLRE1C variant was linked to trimming of TCR beta V- and J-genes. In all likelihood, a cluster of highly shared sequence variants was a sequencing artifact.

Sampled while nominally healthy, donors likely had unrecorded immune exposures. This clone was observed a few times. Its specificity is unknown. PCR employed 60 Vbeta and 13 Jbeta primers. The data were produced by immunoSEQ multiplex PCR, yet TCRdb's version contains in-frame clones alone and is incomplete. The data show 100,000 to 150,000 clones, more than 65% seen once. Germline assignment: CDR1 MGHDK and CDR2 SYGVNS. Trimming took 4 bases from V and 1 from J, leaving 4 bases between them. This CDR3 has 12 residues. Sequenced: PBMCs. The sequence was collected from a woman aged 18-29 years in good health and CMV-seropositive. The gene calls are TRBV25-1 and TRBJ1-1; D unresolved. This chain's CDR3 is CASSGGNTEAFF. CDR3 in DNA: TGTGCCAGCAGTGGCGGGAACACTGAAGCTTTCTTT.